These T cell receptor beta chains were read from a single sample in a study of CD8+ T cells in alopecia areata. Clones were read by immunoSEQ multiplex PCR, and TCRdb kept only the in-frame ones, dropping some. The sample has under 200,000 clones; under 70% are singletons. Material: CD4+ T cells sorted from blood, obtained at week 4, from a patient treated with tofacitinib. All receptors derive from a human donor with alopecia areata. CDR3s include the opening cysteine and the closing phenylalanine or tryptophan.

V	J	CDR3
TRBV4-3	TRBJ1-5	CASSQDEGNQPQHF
TRBV6-5	TRBJ1-1	CASTRGGEAFF
TRBV30	TRBJ2-3	CAWSVGRSKEDTQYF
TRBV2	TRBJ1-2	CASSELWAGQGYTF
TRBV29-1	TRBJ1-2	CSVVTGDGYTF
TRBV2	TRBJ2-7	CASKMETESYEQYF
TRBV10-3	TRBJ2-1	CATAGGFEQFF
TRBV29-1	TRBJ2-5	CSVELGQETQYF
TRBV15	TRBJ2-7	CATSRVGSSYEQYF
TRBV29-1	TRBJ1-1	CSGGQRGTEAFF
TRBV7-2	TRBJ2-7	CASSLKDSSYEQYF
TRBV5-1	TRBJ2-7	CASSSGLIYEQYF
TRBV19	TRBJ2-6	CASSIGGTTPSGANVLTF
TRBV30	TRBJ1-1	CAWRRTGSTEAFF
TRBV29-1	TRBJ1-1	CSGLNTEAFF
TRBV7-2	TRBJ2-7	CATRGTGVHEQYF
TRBV29-1	TRBJ1-6	CSVGDGNSPLHF
TRBV29-1	TRBJ2-3	CSVGPLLFDTQYF
TRBV9	TRBJ2-1	CASSVDPYNEQFF
TRBV7-2	TRBJ2-2	CASSPRGRSGELFF
TRBV30	TRBJ1-2	CAIQTGGYTF
TRBV14	TRBJ2-5	CASSQRTTNQETQYF
TRBV29-1	TRBJ1-3	CSVATSTSSGNTIYF
TRBV29-1	TRBJ2-1	CSVATSGGPTGYNEQFF
TRBV29-1	TRBJ2-5	CSVGSFQETQYF
TRBV29-1	TRBJ1-2	CSVAGTAYGYTF
TRBV10-3	TRBJ1-3	CAIRPDSSGNTIYF
TRBV29-1	TRBJ2-5	CSVEGGSGETQYF
TRBV30	TRBJ2-3	CAWSVPGGRDTQYF
TRBV9	TRBJ1-5	CASSASGEWDQPQHF
TRBV29-1	TRBJ2-2	CSVHARNTGELFF
TRBV27	TRBJ1-1	CASSLLGPNTEAFF
TRBV5-1	TRBJ2-1	CASSFKTEINEQFF
TRBV27	TRBJ1-6	CASSSAPGQGYNSPLHF
TRBV7-9	TRBJ2-7	CASSLDRTSGVSEQYF
TRBV7-6	TRBJ2-7	CASSLGEGYEQYF
TRBV7-9	TRBJ1-6	CASRAGQLASPLHF
TRBV19	TRBJ2-1	CASTEGRRKNEQFF
TRBV5-1	TRBJ2-3	CASSLRGGTDTQYF
TRBV29-1	TRBJ2-3	CSVDDESESTDTQYF
TRBV4-3	TRBJ1-4	CASSQVLPGNHNEKLFF
TRBV30	TRBJ2-5	CAWRIKAQTQYF
TRBV5-4	TRBJ2-6	CASSLSRGSSSGANVLTF
TRBV7-6	TRBJ2-5	CASSFSRLAGQETQYF